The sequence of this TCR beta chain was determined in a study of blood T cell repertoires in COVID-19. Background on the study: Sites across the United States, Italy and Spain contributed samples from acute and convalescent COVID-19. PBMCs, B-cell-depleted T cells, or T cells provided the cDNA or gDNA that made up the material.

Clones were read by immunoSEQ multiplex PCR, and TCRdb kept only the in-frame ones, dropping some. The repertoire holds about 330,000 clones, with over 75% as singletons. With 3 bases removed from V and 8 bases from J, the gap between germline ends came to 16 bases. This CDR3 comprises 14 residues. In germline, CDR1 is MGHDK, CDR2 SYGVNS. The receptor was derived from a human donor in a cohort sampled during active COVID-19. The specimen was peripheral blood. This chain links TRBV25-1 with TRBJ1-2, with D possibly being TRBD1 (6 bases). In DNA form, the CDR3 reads TGTGCCAGCAGTGACATTTACAGGGTAACGGGCTACACCTTC. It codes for CASSDIYRVTGYTF.